This T cell receptor (beta chain) was recorded in a study of CD8+ T cells in alopecia areata. Study-wide results and limits: Scalp clonality decreased significantly with tofacitinib, and so did expanded CD8+ clones among the top 100. Scalp samples also yield sequences of resident alphabeta T cells from normal skin.

RNA extraction was followed by reverse transcription into cDNA, which acted as the sequencing template. Clones were read by immunoSEQ multiplex PCR, and TCRdb kept only the in-frame ones, dropping some. The sample shows about 42,000 clones, around nine tenths of them seen only once. Notes on this clone: Its antigen is unknown.

The sample's treatment: oral pan-JAK inhibitor, 5-10 mg twice daily. Obtained from alopecia areata patients were lesional scalp punch biopsies along with peripheral blood. This CDR3 is 12 amino acids long. V was pared by 6 bases and J by 2 bases, with 6 bases between. Germline CDR1 is MNHEY and CDR2 is SMNVEV (reference sequence). The specimen comprised CD8+ T cells sorted from blood, sampled at week 24, from a patient treated with tofacitinib. The receptor was derived from a human donor with alopecia areata. V and J are TRBV27 and TRBJ2-3; D is unclear. Written as DNA, the CDR3 is TGTGCCAGCAGCTTGGACACAGATACGCAGTATTTT. It encodes CASSLDTDTQYF.